The TCR beta chain described here comes from a study of blood T cell repertoires in COVID-19 (dated by TCRdb to about 2020). About the study as a whole: The collaborator samples originated in the United States, Italy and Spain and spanned the acute and convalescent phases of COVID-19. The prospective study material was composed of cDNA or gDNA derived from T cells, B-cell-depleted T cells, or PBMCs. Subjects who had been exposed to COVID-19, were actively infected with it, or had recovered from it provided the deeply sampled blood TCRbeta repertoires that made up the dataset. The repertoires were made available in a free public database intended to serve as a resource for research on the immune response to SARS-CoV-2. The samples were drawn from the first 160 participants of the ongoing ImmuneRACE study and from under 1,500 subjects provided by 6 global collaborators. Nearly every sample came with metadata listing a de-identified subject ID, COVID-19 status, age in years and sex. Where HLA class I and class II types were available, the types were taken from metadata supplied by the sample provider, not from assay-based typing. The research as a whole found: Clinical and demographic metadata were provided uncurated, with the amount varying by source and participant.

As for this clone: The specificity of this receptor is unknown. No base qualities exist here, and no much larger clone lies one base off it.

The V and J ends are trimmed by 4 bases and 2 bases, leaving 14 bases between them. Including cysteine and phenylalanine, the CDR3 has 15 amino acids. The CDR3 DNA has 45 bases and is translated from base 1. Reading the germline V gene gives CDR1 SGHAT and CDR2 FQNNGV. Another Seattle source contributed samples from volunteer blood donors who had recovered from COVID-19. Collaborating institutions collected whole blood in K2EDTA tubes following their own protocols. For TCRbeta analysis, collaborators shipped samples in one of three forms: frozen whole blood, isolated PBMCs, or DNA extracted from either of those sample types. TCRbeta CDR3 regions were amplified from genomic DNA using the immunoSEQ Assay, a bias-controlled multiplex PCR. Under the source paper's analysis protocol: The number of nucleated cells in each sample was estimated by amplification of reference gene primers within the assay. To quantify the absolute abundance of each unique TCRbeta CDR3 rearrangement, sequence reads were collapsed and filtered. For each sample, productive Simpson clonality was calculated as the square root of Simpson's diversity index over productive rearrangements. The table comes from immuneACCESS by way of TCRdb, which keeps in-frame sequences with V and J called. Part of the clones is missing from these tables; in studies checked, under half for an unresolved V gene and the rest for unknown reasons. Clone size and V and J calls were adopted from that table, with D and trimming inferred from the DNA. The sample includes under 200,000 clones, with roughly 90% observed a single time. Together, the top ten hold 3% to 4.5% of the sample.

The clonotype comes from a woman aged 55-75 years who had recovered from COVID-19. Sample: peripheral blood. The rearranged chain carries TRBV11-2 and TRBJ1-2; TRBD1 is a possible D gene, resting on 6 matching bases. The CDR3 protein: CASSSIRGRNYGYTF. The DNA sequence reads TGTGCCAGCAGCTCAATCAGGGGACGGAACTATGGCTACACCTTC.